Included here is one TCR beta chain sequence, with context. Its target is not known. This entry is derived from a study of beta chain features in type 1 diabetes. The V end lost 2 bases, the J end lost 2 bases, and 18 bases lay between the germline ends. Germline V gene data show CDR1 as LGHNT and CDR2 as FRNRAP. This CDR3 comprises 17 residues. The investigators reverse transcribed all of the isolated RNA, so they sequenced expressed TCRB transcripts. Produced via immunoSEQ multiplex PCR; TCRdb's table is partial and in-frame only. The sample carries approximately 730,000 clones, around an eighth recorded once. The study's findings and limits: All four CD4+ subsets from Type 1 diabetes patients carried moderately but significantly shorter TCRB CDR3s.

This chain joins TRBV12-5 and TRBJ2-5, with D unclear. Input material: naive CD4+ T cells from blood. This TCR was recovered from a man aged 18 to 29 with type 1 diabetes. The CDR3: CASGLKVSDGLQETQYF. CDR3 DNA: TGTGCTAGTGGTTTGAAGGTTTCGGACGGGCTACAAGAGACCCAGTACTTC. The full variable domain, completed using reference TRBV12-5 and TRBJ2-5, is DARVTQTPRHKVTEMGQEVTMRCQPILGHNTVFWYRQTMMQGLELLAYFRNRAPLDDSGMPKDRFSAEMPDATLATLKIQPSEPRDSAVYFCASGLKVSDGLQETQYFGPGTRLLVL.